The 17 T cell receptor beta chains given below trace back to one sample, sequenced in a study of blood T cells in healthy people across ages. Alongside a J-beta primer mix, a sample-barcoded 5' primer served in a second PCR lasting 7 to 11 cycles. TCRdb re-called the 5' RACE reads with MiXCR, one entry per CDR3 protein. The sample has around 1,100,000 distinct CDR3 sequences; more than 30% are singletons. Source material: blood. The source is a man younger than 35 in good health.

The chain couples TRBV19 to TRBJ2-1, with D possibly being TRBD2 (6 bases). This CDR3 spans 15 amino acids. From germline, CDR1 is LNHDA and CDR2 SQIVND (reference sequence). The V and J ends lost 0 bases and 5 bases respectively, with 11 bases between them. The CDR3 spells CASSIDSGENNEQFF. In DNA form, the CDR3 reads TGTGCCAGTAGTATAGATAGCGGAGAGAACAATGAGCAGTTCTTC.

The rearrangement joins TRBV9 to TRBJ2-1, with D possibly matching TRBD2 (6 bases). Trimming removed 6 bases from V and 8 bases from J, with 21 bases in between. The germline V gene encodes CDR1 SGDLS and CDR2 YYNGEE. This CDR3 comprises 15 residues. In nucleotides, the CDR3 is TGTGCCAGCACCCAGGGAGGCCTTTCAGGTGATGAGCAGTTCTTC. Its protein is CASTQGGLSGDEQFF.

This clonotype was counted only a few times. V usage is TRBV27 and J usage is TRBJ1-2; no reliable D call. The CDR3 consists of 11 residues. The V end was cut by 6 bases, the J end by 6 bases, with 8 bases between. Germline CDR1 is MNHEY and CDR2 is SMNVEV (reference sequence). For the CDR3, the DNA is TGTGCCAGCAGGACATCCAATGGCTACACCTTC. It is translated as CASRTSNGYTF.

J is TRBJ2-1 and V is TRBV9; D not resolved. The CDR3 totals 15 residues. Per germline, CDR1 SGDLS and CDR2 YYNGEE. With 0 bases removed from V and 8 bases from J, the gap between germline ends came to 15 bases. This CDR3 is CASSVVDGPLDEQFF. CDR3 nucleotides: TGTGCCAGCAGCGTAGTCGACGGACCCCTCGATGAGCAGTTCTTC.

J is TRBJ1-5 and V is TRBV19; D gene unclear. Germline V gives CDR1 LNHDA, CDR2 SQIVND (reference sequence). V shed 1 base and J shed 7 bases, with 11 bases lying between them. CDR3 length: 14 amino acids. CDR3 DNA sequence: TGTGCCAGTAGTATAGGGACGGTGGTCCAGCCCCAGCATTTT. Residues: CASSIGTVVQPQHF.

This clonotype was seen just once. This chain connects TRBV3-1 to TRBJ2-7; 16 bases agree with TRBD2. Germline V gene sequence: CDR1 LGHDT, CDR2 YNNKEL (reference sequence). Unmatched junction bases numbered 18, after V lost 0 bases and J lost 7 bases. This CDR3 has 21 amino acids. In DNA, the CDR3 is TGTGCCAGCAGCCAAGATTCCACGGGACTAGCGGGGGGGCCCTCCTACAATGAGCAGTACTTC. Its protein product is CASSQDSTGLAGGPSYNEQYF.

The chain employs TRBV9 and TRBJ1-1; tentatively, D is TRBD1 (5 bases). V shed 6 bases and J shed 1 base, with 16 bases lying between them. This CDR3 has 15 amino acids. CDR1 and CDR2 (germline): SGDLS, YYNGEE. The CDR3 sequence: CASNPGGVTNTEAFF. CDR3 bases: TGTGCCAGCAACCCTGGGGGGGTGACGAACACTGAAGCTTTCTTT.

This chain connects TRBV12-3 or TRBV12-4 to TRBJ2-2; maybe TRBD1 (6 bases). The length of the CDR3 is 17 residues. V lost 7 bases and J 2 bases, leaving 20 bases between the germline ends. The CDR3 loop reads CASTGGRTAFNTGELFF. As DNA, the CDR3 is TGTGCCAGCACTGGAGGTAGGACAGCTTTCAACACCGGGGAGCTGTTTTTT.

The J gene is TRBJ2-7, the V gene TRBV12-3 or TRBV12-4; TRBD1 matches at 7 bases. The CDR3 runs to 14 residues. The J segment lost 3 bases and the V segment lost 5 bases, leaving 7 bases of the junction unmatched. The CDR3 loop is CASSPPGQYYEQYF. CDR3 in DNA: TGTGCCAGCAGTCCACCGGGACAGTACTACGAGCAGTACTTC.

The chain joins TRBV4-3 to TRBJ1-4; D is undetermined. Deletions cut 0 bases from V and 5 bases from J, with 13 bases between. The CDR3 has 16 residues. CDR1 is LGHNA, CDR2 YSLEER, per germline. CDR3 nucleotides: TGCGCCAGCAGCCAAGATCCAGTCTCGGCGAATGAAAAACTGTTTTTT. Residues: CASSQDPVSANEKLFF.

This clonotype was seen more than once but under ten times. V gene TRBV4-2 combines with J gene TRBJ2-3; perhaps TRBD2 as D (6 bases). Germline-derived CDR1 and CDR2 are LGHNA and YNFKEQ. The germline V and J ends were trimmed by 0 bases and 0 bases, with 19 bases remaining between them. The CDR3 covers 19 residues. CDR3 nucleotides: TGTGCCAGCAGCCAAGAAGGGCGCGGAGGGGCCGCCAGCACAGATACGCAGTATTTT. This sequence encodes CASSQEGRGGAASTDTQYF.

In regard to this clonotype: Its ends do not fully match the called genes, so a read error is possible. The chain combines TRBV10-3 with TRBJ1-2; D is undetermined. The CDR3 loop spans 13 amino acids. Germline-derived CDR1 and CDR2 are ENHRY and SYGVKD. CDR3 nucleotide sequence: TGTGCCATCAGTAAGTCGGGAACGGGAGGCTACACCTTC. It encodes CAISKSGTGGYTF.

The CDR3 protein is CSAQTGSNSPLHF. The CDR3 bases are TGCAGTGCACAGACAGGGTCTAATTCACCCCTCCACTTT. The V gene is TRBV20-1, the J gene TRBJ1-6; TRBD1 agrees at 7 bases. Germline V gives CDR1 DFQATT, CDR2 SNEGSKA (reference sequence). The length of the CDR3 is 13 residues. V was pared by 6 bases and J by 6 bases, with 5 bases of the junction left unmatched.

Here the CDR3 DNA reads TGTGCCATCAGTGAGGGGGGGACAGGGGCGACAGATACGCAGTATTTT. Translation: CAISEGGTGATDTQYF. This chain uses TRBV10-3 with TRBJ2-3; 10 positions match TRBD1. After removal of 2 bases from V and 3 bases from J, the junction contained 5 bases not matched to a gene. This CDR3 region has 16 residues. The germline CDR1 and CDR2 sequences are ENHRY and SYGVKD.

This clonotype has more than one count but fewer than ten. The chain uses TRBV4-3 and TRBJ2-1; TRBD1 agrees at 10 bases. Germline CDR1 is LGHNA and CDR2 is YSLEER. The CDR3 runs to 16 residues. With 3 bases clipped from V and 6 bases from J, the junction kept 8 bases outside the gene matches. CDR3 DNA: TGCGCCAGCAGCCAGGAGGGACAGGGGTTAATCAATGAGCAGTTCTTC. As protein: CASSQEGQGLINEQFF.

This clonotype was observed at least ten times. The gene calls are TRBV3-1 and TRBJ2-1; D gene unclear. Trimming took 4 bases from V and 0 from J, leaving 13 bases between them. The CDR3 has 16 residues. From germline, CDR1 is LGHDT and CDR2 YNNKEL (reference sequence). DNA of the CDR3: TGTGCCAGCAGCCTAGGCCCTGGGGTCTCCTACAATGAGCAGTTCTTC. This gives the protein CASSLGPGVSYNEQFF.

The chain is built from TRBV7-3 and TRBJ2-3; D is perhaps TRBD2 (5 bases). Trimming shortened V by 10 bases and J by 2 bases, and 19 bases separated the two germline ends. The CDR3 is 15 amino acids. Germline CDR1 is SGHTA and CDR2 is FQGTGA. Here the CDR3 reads CATAVGAANTDTQYF. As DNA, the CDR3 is TGTGCCACCGCGGTCGGAGCGGCGAACACAGATACGCAGTATTTT.